One sample yielded the 8 T cell receptor beta chains listed below, sequenced in a study of immune heterogeneity within non-small cell lung tumors. Template came from bulk tumor genomic DNA, at approximately 640 ng per sample. Several biopsies per primary tumor, spaced far apart, were taken during surgery. Surgery that was curative in intent was performed on patients with untreated, newly diagnosed non-small cell lung cancer. Multiplex PCR was performed with 32 V and 13 J primers, and it amplified TCR beta CDR3. TCRdb reprocessed the multiplex PCR reads via MiXCR and lists one record per CDR3 protein. This sample carries just over 4,000 distinct CDR3 sequences, approximately 30% of them seen once, and the ten largest clones take over 9%. Sequenced input: lung tumor tissue. The origin of the receptors is a man aged 55 to 69 with non-small cell lung cancer.

The chain is built from TRBV20-1 and TRBJ2-3; tentative D call: TRBD2 (5 bases). This CDR3 contains 18 residues. With 1 base removed from V and 2 bases from J, the gap between germline ends came to 22 bases. Germline V gives CDR1 DFQATT, CDR2 SNEGSKA (reference sequence). CDR3 nucleotide sequence: TGCAGTGCTAGAGGGACTGTAGCGAGAGACCCTACCACAGATACGCAGTATTTT. Its translation: CSARGTVARDPTTDTQYF.

V is TRBV19 and J is TRBJ2-1; 7 bases align to TRBD2. Trimming took 10 bases from V and 6 from J; bases not matched to a gene: 12. The CDR3 covers 14 residues. The germline V gene encodes CDR1 LNHDA and CDR2 SQIVND (reference sequence). CDR3 protein: CATSGLAVSNEQFF. The CDR3 DNA reads as TGTGCCACCAGCGGGCTAGCGGTTTCCAATGAGCAGTTCTTC.

Judged by abundance, this clonotype is medium-sized. The genes are TRBV2 and TRBJ2-7; D assignment may be TRBD1 or TRBD2 (8 bases each). Trimming left V 5 bases short and J 5 bases short, with 19 bases between. The germline V gene encodes CDR1 SNHLY and CDR2 FYNNEI. The CDR3 has 15 amino acids. The CDR3 DNA reads TGTGCCAGCAGTAGACAGGGGTATAGCGGGAACGAGCAGTACTTC. This gives the protein CASSRQGYSGNEQYF.

The V gene is TRBV28, the J gene TRBJ2-1, with 11 bases that match TRBD2. Germline CDR1 MDHEN, CDR2 SYDVKM. Trimming cost V 7 bases and J 3 bases; bases outside gene matches: 5. This CDR3 is 15 amino acids long. The CDR3 here is CASTPGTSGYNEQFF. CDR3 in DNA: TGTGCCAGCACCCCCGGGACTAGCGGCTACAATGAGCAGTTCTTC.

The V call is TRBV5-1, the J call TRBJ2-5, with D possibly TRBD2 on 6 matching bases. The germline V gene encodes CDR1 SGHRS and CDR2 YFSETQ. This CDR3 has 14 residues. Trimming left V 7 bases short and J 5 bases short, with 18 bases between. Here the CDR3 DNA reads TGCGCCAGCTCGATTTGGACGGGGAGGGAGACCCAGTACTTC. It specifies CASSIWTGRETQYF.

The rearrangement joins TRBV6-5 to TRBJ2-7; TRBD2 matches 7 bases. V lost 4 bases, J lost 3 bases, and 24 bases stayed unmatched. The germline V gene has CDR1 MNHEY and CDR2 SVGAGI. This CDR3 has 20 residues. CDR3 nucleotide sequence: TGTGCCAGCAGTTCTTCCCCGGGGGGATGGCTGGGGATTCAGAGCTACGAGCAGTACTTC. Its translation: CASSSSPGGWLGIQSYEQYF.

This clonotype was seen a handful of times. V usage is TRBV29-1 and J usage is TRBJ2-2; D call uncertain. Per the germline V gene, CDR1 is SQVTM and CDR2 is ANQGSEA. The CDR3 loop spans 12 amino acids. Trimming left V 6 bases short and J 6 bases short, with 11 bases between. The CDR3 sequence: CSVTEPAGELFF. The CDR3 DNA sequence: TGCAGCGTGACCGAGCCGGCCGGGGAGCTGTTTTTT.

The gene calls are TRBV19 and TRBJ1-6; 8 bases are a match to TRBD1. There are 15 residues in the CDR3. CDR1 and CDR2 (germline): LNHDA, SQIVND (reference sequence). The J segment lost 7 bases and the V segment lost 5 bases, leaving 7 bases of the junction unmatched. The CDR3: CASSLLQGGNSPLHF. CDR3 bases: TGTGCCAGTAGTCTTCTACAGGGGGGCAATTCACCCCTCCACTTT.